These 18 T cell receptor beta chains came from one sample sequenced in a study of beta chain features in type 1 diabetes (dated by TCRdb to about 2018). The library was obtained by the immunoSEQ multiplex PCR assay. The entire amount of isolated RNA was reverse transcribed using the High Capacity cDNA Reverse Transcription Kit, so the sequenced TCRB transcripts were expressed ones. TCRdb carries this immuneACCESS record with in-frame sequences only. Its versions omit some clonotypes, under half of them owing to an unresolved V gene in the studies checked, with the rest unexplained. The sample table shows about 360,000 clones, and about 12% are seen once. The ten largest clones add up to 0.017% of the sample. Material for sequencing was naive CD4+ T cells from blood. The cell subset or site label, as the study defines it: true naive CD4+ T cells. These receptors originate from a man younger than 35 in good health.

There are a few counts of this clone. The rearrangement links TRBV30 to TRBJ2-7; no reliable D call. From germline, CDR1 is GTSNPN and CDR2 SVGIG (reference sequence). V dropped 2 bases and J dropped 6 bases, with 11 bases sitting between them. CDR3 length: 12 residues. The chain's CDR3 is CAWSPQAAEQYF. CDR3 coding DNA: TGTGCCTGGAGTCCCCAGGCTGCCGAGCAGTACTTC.

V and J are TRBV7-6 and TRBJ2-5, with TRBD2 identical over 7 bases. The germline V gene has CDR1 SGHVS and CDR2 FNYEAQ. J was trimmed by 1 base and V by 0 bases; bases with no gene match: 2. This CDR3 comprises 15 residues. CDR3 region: CASSLAPSGQETQYF. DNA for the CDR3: TGTGCCAGCAGCTTAGCGCCTAGCGGCCAAGAGACCCAGTACTTC.

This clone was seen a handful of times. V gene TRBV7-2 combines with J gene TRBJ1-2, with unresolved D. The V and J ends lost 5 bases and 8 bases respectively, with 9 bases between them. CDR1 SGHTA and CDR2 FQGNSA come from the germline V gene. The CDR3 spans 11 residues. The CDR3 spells CASSPSQGYTF. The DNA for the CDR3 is TGTGCCAGCAGCCCCTCGCAGGGCTACACCTTC.

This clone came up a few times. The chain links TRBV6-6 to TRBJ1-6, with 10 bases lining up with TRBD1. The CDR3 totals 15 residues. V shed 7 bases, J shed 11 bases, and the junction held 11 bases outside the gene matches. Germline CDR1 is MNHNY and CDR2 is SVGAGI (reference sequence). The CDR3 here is CASKTGGTGAPPLHF. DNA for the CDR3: TGTGCCAGCAAGACGGGCGGGACAGGGGCACCACCCCTCCACTTT.

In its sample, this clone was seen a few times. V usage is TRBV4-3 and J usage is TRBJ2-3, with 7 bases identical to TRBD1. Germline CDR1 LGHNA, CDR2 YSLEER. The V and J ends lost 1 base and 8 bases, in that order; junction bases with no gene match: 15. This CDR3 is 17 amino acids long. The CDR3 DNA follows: TGCGCCAGCAGCCAAGCCGCGTCGACAGGGTACACGGGTACGCAGTATTTT. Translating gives CASSQAASTGYTGTQYF.

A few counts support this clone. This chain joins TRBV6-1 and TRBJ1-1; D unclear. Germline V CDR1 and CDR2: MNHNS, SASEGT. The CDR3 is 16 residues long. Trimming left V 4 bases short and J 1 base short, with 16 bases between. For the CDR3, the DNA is TGTGCCAGCAGTGGTCCCTCGGGAACCTGGAACACTGAAGCTTTCTTT. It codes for CASSGPSGTWNTEAFF.

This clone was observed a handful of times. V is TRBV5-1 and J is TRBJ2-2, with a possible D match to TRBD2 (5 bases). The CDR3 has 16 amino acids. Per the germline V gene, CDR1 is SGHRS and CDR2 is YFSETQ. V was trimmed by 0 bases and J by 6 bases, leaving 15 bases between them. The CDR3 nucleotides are TGCGCCAGCAGCTTGGGCGGCGGACTCCCATCCGGGGAGCTGTTTTTT. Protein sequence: CASSLGGGLPSGELFF.

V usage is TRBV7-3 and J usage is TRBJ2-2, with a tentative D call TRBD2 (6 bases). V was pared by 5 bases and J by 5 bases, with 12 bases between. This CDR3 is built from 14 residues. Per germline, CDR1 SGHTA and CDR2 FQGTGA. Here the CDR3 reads CASSDYGGTGELFF. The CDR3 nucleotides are TGTGCCAGCAGCGACTACGGAGGGACCGGGGAGCTGTTTTTT. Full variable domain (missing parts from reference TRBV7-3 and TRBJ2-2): GAGVSQTPSNKVTEKGKYVELRCDPISGHTALYWYRQSLGQGPEFLIYFQGTGAADDSGLPNDRFFAVRPEGSVSTLKIQRTERGDSAVYLCASSDYGGTGELFFGEGSRLTVL.

CDR3 nucleotide sequence: TGTGCCAGCTTGGCAGGTTATAGCAATCAGCCCCAGCATTTT. Amino acids: CASLAGYSNQPQHF. This rearrangement joins TRBV2 to TRBJ1-5; D ambiguous. The V end was cut by 8 bases, the J end by 0 bases, with 11 bases between. The CDR3 runs to 14 residues. From germline, CDR1 is SNHLY and CDR2 FYNNEI.

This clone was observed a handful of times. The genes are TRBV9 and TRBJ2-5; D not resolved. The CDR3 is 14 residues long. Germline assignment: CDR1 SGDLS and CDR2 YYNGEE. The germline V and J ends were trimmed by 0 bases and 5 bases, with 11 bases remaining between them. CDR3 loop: CASSVGSRSETQYF. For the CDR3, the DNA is TGTGCCAGCAGCGTAGGTTCCAGGTCCGAGACCCAGTACTTC. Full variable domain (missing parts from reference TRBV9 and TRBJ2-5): DSGVTQTPKHLITATGQRVTLRCSPRSGDLSVYWYQQSLDQGLQFLIQYYNGEERAKGNILERFSAQQFPDLHSELNLSSLELGDSALYFCASSVGSRSETQYFGPGTRLLVL.

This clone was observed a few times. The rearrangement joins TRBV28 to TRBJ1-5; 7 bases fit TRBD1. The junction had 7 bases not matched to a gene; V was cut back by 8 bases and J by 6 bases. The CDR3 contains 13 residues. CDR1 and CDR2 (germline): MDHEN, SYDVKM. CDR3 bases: TGTGCCAGCGGAGGGGGCGCGGGTCAGCCCCAGCATTTT. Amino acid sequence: CASGGGAGQPQHF.

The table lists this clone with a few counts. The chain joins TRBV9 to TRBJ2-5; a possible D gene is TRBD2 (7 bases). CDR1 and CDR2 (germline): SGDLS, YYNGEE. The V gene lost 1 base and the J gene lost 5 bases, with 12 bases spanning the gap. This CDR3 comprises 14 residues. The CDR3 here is CASSVRAGAETQYF. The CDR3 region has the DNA TGTGCCAGCAGCGTAAGGGCGGGGGCCGAGACCCAGTACTTC.

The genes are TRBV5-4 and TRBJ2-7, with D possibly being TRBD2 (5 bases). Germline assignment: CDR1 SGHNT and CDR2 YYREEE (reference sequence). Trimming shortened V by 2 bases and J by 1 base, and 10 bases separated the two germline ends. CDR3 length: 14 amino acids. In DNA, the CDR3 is TGTGCCAGCAGCTTCGCGGGTATATCCTACGAGCAGTACTTC. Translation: CASSFAGISYEQYF.

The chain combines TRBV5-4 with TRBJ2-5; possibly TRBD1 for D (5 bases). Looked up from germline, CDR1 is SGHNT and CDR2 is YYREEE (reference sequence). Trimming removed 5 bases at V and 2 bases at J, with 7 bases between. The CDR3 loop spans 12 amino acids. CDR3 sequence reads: CASSRQQETQYF. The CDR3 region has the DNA TGTGCCAGCAGTAGACAGCAAGAGACCCAGTACTTC.

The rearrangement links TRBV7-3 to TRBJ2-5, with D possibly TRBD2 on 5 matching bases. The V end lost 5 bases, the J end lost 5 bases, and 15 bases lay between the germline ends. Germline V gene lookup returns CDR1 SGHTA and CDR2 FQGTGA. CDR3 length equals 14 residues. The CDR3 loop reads CASSPGTSPETQYF. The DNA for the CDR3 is TGTGCCAGCAGCCCAGGAACTAGTCCCGAGACCCAGTACTTC. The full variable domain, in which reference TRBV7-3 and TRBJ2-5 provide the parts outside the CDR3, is GAGVSQTPSNKVTEKGKYVELRCDPISGHTALYWYRQSLGQGPEFLIYFQGTGAADDSGLPNDRFFAVRPEGSVSTLKIQRTERGDSAVYLCASSPGTSPETQYFGPGTRLLVL.

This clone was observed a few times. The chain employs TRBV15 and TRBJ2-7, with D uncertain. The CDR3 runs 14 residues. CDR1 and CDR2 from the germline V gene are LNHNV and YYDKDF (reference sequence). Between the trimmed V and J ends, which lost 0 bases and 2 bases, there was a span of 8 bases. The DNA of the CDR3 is TGTGCCACCAGCAGAGACCGCGCGACCTACGAGCAGTACTTC. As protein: CATSRDRATYEQYF. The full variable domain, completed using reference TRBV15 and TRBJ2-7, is DAMVIQNPRYQVTQFGKPVTLSCSQTLNHNVMYWYQQKSSQAPKLLFHYYDKDFNNEADTPDNFQSRRPNTSFCFLDIRSPGLGDTAMYLCATSRDRATYEQYFGPGTRLTVT.

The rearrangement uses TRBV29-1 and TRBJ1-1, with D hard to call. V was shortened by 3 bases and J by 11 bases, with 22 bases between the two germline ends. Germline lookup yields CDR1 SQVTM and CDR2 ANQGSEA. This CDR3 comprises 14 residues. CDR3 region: CSVDGELRVNGAFF. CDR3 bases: TGCAGCGTTGACGGGGAACTGAGGGTGAATGGGGCTTTCTTT.

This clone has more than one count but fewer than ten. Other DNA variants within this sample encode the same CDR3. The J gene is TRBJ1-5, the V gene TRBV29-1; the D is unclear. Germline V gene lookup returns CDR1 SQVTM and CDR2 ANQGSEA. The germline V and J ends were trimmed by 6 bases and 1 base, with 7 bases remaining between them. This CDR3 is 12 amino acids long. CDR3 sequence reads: CSVGDSNQPQHF. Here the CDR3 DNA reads TGCAGCGTCGGAGACAGCAATCAGCCCCAGCATTTT.